Given below is one T cell receptor (beta chain) in context. As yet, its antigen is unknown. Germline values: CDR1 MNHEY, CDR2 SMNVEV (reference sequence). The CDR3 length is 14 residues. V shed 4 bases, J shed 3 bases, and the junction held 3 bases outside the gene matches. Primers included in the PCR were 60 Vbeta and 13 Jbeta primers. The protocol was immunoSEQ multiplex PCR, while the TCRdb copy is restricted to in-frame clones and leaves out a portion. This table has 100,000 to 150,000 clones, roughly four fifths appearing once. The source of the sample is a study of cytomegalovirus exposure and HLA in healthy donors. Broader study findings: An analysis that was carried out later associated some 17,000 TCR beta sequences with HLA alleles at 0.05 false discovery rate. Cytomegalovirus status was reportedly diagnosed by the classifier with high sensitivity and specificity. Later analysis identified a missense DCLRE1C variant that was linked to TCR beta V- and J-gene trimming. While the bulk of TCR sequences proved rare, some public TCRs turned up in many donors.

V is TRBV27 and J is TRBJ2-7; 10 nucleotides line up with TRBD2. The origin of this receptor is a middle-aged woman in good health and CMV-seropositive. Sequences were obtained from PBMCs. In DNA form, the CDR3 reads TGTGCCAGCAGTTATGCTAGCGGGAGCTACGAGCAGTACTTC. It codes for CASSYASGSYEQYF.